The entry that follows covers one TCR beta chain sequence. In the authors' methods: Amplification of reference gene primers was used by the study to estimate nucleated cell counts. Sequencing was performed with immunoSEQ multiplex PCR; in TCRdb, only in-frame clones are kept and a portion is missing. That table furnishes V, J and clone size, whereas the DNA furnished D and trimming. The data contain around 46,000 clones, 87% of them singletons. There are 15 residues in the CDR3. Trimming left V 5 bases short and J 1 base short, with 11 bases between. Germline V gene data show CDR1 as MDHEN and CDR2 as SYDVKM. This entry belongs to a study of blood T cell repertoires in COVID-19. On the study more broadly: The analysed material was cDNA or gDNA that came from T cells, B-cell-depleted T cells, or PBMCs.

The V gene is TRBV28, the J gene TRBJ1-4, with a possible D match to TRBD1 (5 bases). Material for sequencing was peripheral blood. The clonotype originates from a human donor in a cohort sampled during active COVID-19. The CDR3 protein is CASSPPTVTNEKLFF. DNA of the CDR3: TGTGCCAGCAGTCCCCCGACAGTAACTAATGAAAAACTGTTTTTT.